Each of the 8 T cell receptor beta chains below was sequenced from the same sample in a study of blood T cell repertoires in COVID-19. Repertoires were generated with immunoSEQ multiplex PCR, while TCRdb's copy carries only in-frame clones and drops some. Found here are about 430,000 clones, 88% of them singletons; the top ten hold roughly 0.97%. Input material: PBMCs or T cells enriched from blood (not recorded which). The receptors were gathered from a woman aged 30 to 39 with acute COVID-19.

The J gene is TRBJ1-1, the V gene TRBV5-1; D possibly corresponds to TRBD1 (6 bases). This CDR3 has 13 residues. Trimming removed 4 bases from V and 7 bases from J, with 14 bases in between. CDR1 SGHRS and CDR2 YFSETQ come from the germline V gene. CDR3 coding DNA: TGCGCCAGCAGCCCCGCAGGGGTTGGTGAAGCTTTCTTT. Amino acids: CASSPAGVGEAFF.

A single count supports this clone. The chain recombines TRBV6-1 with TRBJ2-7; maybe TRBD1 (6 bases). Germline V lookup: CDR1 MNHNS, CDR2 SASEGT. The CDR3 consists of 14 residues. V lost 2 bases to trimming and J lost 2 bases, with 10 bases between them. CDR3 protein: CASSEQGSTYEQYF. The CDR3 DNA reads TGTGCCAGCAGTGAACAGGGGAGCACCTACGAGCAGTACTTC.

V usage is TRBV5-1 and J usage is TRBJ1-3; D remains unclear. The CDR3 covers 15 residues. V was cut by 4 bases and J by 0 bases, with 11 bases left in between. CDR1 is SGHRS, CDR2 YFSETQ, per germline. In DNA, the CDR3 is TGCGCCAGCAGCCCATTTCACAGCTCTGGAAACACCATATATTTT. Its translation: CASSPFHSSGNTIYF.

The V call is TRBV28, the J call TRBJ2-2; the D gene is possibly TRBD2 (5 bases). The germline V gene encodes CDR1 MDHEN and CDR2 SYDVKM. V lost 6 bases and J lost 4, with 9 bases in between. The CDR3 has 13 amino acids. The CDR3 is CASSPTSTGELFF. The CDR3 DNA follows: TGTGCCAGCAGCCCCACTAGCACCGGGGAGCTGTTTTTT.

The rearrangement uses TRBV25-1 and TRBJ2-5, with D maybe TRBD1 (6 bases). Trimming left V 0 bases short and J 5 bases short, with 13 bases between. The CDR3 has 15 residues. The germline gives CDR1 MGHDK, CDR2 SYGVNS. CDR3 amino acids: CASSEYGRGWETQYF. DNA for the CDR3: TGTGCCAGCAGTGAATACGGCAGGGGTTGGGAGACCCAGTACTTC.

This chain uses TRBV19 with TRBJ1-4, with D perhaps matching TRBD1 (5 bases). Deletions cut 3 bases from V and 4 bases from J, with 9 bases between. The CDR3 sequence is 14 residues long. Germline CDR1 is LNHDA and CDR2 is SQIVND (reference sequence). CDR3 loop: CASSITRDNEKLFF. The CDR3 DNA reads TGTGCCAGTAGTATCACCAGGGATAATGAAAAACTGTTTTTT.

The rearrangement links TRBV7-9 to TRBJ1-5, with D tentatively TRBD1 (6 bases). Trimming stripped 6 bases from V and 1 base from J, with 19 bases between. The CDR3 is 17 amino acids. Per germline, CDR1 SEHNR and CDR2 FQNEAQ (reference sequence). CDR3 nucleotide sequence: TGTGCCAGCAGTCCCAACCCAGGGGTAGAGAGCAATCAGCCCCAGCATTTT. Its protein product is CASSPNPGVESNQPQHF.

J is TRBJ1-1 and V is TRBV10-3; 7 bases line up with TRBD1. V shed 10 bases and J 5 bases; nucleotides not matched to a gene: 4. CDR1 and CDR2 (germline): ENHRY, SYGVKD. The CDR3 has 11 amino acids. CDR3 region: CATGQVTEAFF. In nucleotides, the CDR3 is TGTGCCACTGGACAGGTAACTGAAGCTTTCTTT.